Presented here are 9 T cell receptor beta chains from one specimen sequenced in a study of identical twins. TCRdb redid the calling of the 5' RACE reads with MiXCR, one entry per CDR3 protein. The profile shows around 1.7 million distinct CDR3 sequences, roughly 35% of them singletons. Sequenced input: cord blood. The receptors shown here come from a newborn girl in good health.

This clonotype has just a few counts. The rearrangement uses TRBV7-8 and TRBJ1-5, with D unclear. Germline CDR1 and CDR2: SGHVS and FQNEAQ. The CDR3 sequence is 15 residues long. The germline V and J ends were trimmed by 8 bases and 0 bases, with 14 bases remaining between them. The CDR3: CASLPAWYSNQPQHF. CDR3 DNA: TGTGCCAGCCTGCCAGCGTGGTATAGCAATCAGCCCCAGCATTTT. Full variable domain (outside the CDR3, taken from reference TRBV7-8 and TRBJ1-5): GAGVSQSPRYKVAKRGQDVALRCDPISGHVSLFWYQQALGQGPEFLTYFQNEAQLDKSGLPSDRFFAERPEGSVSTLKIQRTQQEDSAVYLCASLPAWYSNQPQHFGDGTRLSIL.

This clonotype was seen many times. The chain employs TRBV12-3 or TRBV12-4 and TRBJ1-2; the D gene is possibly TRBD1 (6 bases). Trimming shortened V by 0 bases and J by 1 base, and 9 bases separated the two germline ends. The CDR3 consists of 15 residues. Here the CDR3 reads CASSLALGGNYGYTF. For the CDR3, the DNA is TGTGCCAGCAGTTTAGCGCTAGGGGGTAACTATGGCTACACCTTC.

This clonotype was counted a few times. The CDR3 bases are TGTGCCAGCAGCGTCAAGGGGACCGGGGAGCTGTTTTTT. It translates to CASSVKGTGELFF. V is TRBV28 and J is TRBJ2-2; possibly TRBD1 for D (5 bases). V lost 6 bases, J lost 5 bases, and 10 bases lay in between. The CDR3 has 13 residues. Germline-derived CDR1 and CDR2 are MDHEN and SYDVKM.

This clonotype was observed many times. The rearrangement uses TRBV29-1 and TRBJ1-6, with 9 bases aligning to TRBD1. Germline values: CDR1 SQVTM, CDR2 ANQGSEA. This CDR3 has 13 residues. J gave up 7 bases and V 5 bases, and 3 bases lay outside the gene matches. CDR3 sequence: CSVRTGVNSPLHF. The DNA of the CDR3 is TGCAGCGTTCGGACAGGGGTGAATTCACCCCTCCACTTT.

The chain recombines TRBV28 with TRBJ2-5; 7 bases are a match to TRBD1. Germline CDR1 MDHEN, CDR2 SYDVKM. CDR3 size: 12 residues. V lost 7 bases, J lost 5 bases, and 4 bases stayed unmatched. CDR3 nucleotides: TGTGCCAGCACGACAGGGTTGGAGACCCAGTACTTC. Translated, it gives CASTTGLETQYF.

This clonotype has just a few counts. This chain connects TRBV6-1 to TRBJ2-1; 7 nucleotides agree with TRBD2. V lost 7 bases to trimming and J lost 3 bases; unmatched junction nucleotides: 6. The germline V gene has CDR1 MNHNS and CDR2 SASEGT. This CDR3 region has 14 residues. As DNA, the CDR3 is TGTGCCAGCACCGGACTAGGGGTCTACAATGAGCAGTTCTTC. Translation gives CASTGLGVYNEQFF.

J is TRBJ1-1 and V is TRBV4-1, with D possibly matching TRBD1 (5 bases). Trimming shortened V by 0 bases and J by 4 bases, and 18 bases separated the two germline ends. This CDR3 contains 17 residues. Germline V gene lookup returns CDR1 MGHRA and CDR2 YSYEKL. The CDR3: CASSQDGGMWQATEAFF. The CDR3 region has the DNA TGCGCCAGCAGCCAAGATGGGGGGATGTGGCAGGCCACTGAAGCTTTCTTT.

This clonotype was recorded a few times. The rearrangement uses TRBV2 and TRBJ2-1; D possibly corresponds to TRBD2 (7 bases). The V end was cut by 3 bases, the J end by 4 bases, with 13 bases between. CDR1 is SNHLY and CDR2 is FYNNEI in the germline V gene. The CDR3 consists of 15 residues. The CDR3 here is CASSDGGGGYNEQFF. Here the CDR3 DNA reads TGTGCCAGCAGTGATGGGGGGGGCGGATACAATGAGCAGTTCTTC.

On this clonotype: This sequence may be a read error, since a much larger clone differs from it by one base. The rearrangement uses TRBV7-2 and TRBJ2-5; D perhaps matches TRBD2 (6 bases). The CDR3 extends over 16 amino acids. The germline gives CDR1 SGHTA, CDR2 FQGNSA. The ends were cut back, 1 base at V and 11 bases at J, with 23 bases in the middle. CDR3 in amino acids: CASSLDRLALYNEQYF. The CDR3 DNA sequence: TGTGCCAGCAGCTTAGATCGGCTAGCGTTATACAATGAGCAGTACTTC.